The present T cell receptor beta chain was sequenced within a study of blood T cells in healthy people across ages. A second PCR, run for roughly 7 to 11 cycles, used a sample-barcoded 5' primer plus a J-beta primer mix. Each CDR3 protein gets one entry after TCRdb re-called the 5' RACE reads with MiXCR. The repertoire holds some 800,000 distinct CDR3 sequences, approximately 25% seen once, with approximately 3.7% in the top ten. V dropped 8 bases and J dropped 2 bases, with 16 bases sitting between them. Germline assignment: CDR1 DFQATT and CDR2 SNEGSKA (reference sequence). The CDR3 covers 13 residues. This clonotype occurred a few times. Separately, the same data were catalogued under a study of T cells of mothers and their children. That paper notes: The authors added sample barcodes and 2-4 random nucleotides using the M1S primer of the second PCR.

The receptor's source is a boy aged 10-17 years in good health. The source material was blood. The genes are TRBV20-1 and TRBJ2-7; D is possibly TRBD2 (6 bases). The CDR3 nucleotides are TGCAGTCCTCTAGCGCGGTTTCCCTACGAGCAGTACTTC. Protein: CSPLARFPYEQYF.